This T cell receptor (beta chain) stems from a study of shared clonotypes between healthy human individuals. The deep-level immunoSEQ assay was used. TCRdb's table, derived via immunoSEQ multiplex PCR, lists solely in-frame clones and lacks some. The table shows about 600,000 clones, with more than 95% occurring only once. To note about this clone: The antigen remains unidentified.

General study results and limits: Sorted-subset samples were not fully sequenced, rarefaction indicated.

V dropped 3 bases and J dropped 4; count of bases not matched to a gene: 5. Germline V gives CDR1 MDHEN, CDR2 SYDVKM. The CDR3 has 16 amino acids. The source is a woman in her twenties or thirties in good health. The sequenced material came from naive CD4+ T cells sorted from blood. As to subset: CD45RA+ positively selected. The rearrangement uses TRBV28 and TRBJ2-1; 11 nucleotides match TRBD2. The CDR3 DNA reads as TGTGCCAGCAGTTTGCGGACTAGCGGGCCTTACAATGAGCAGTTCTTC. It yields the protein CASSLRTSGPYNEQFF.